This TCR beta chain was sequenced in a study of cytomegalovirus exposure and HLA in healthy donors. The wider study: There were 117 million unique TCR beta sequences, drawn from around 180 million T cells, in an earlier analysis.

Study findings and constraints: Apart from CMV serostatus, no immune exposure information was available. Some segments of the V type, notably TRBV6-2 and TRBV6-3, were excluded as indistinguishable. Presence/absence comparisons presumed near-even sequencing depth among donors.

A remark on this clone: Antigen unknown.

The V end lost 8 bases, the J end lost 4 bases, and 7 bases lay between the germline ends. The V gene's germline CDR1 is MNHEY and CDR2 SVGAGI. This CDR3 comprises 11 residues. It was with 60 Vbeta and 13 Jbeta primers that the PCR ran. TCRdb's table, derived via immunoSEQ multiplex PCR, lists solely in-frame clones and lacks some. The repertoire holds over 150,000 clones, roughly 80% seen once, with approximately 7% in the top ten. The sequence was obtained from a woman between 25 and 40 years old in good health and CMV-seropositive. Sequences were obtained from PBMCs. V gene TRBV6-5 combines with J gene TRBJ2-3; weak D call: TRBD2 (5 bases). DNA for the CDR3: TGTGCCAGCCGGCGGGCAGATACGCAGTATTTT. Translated: CASRRADTQYF.